Reported below is one TCR beta chain. Seattle's enrolled individuals joined amid active infection and were then monitored longitudinally. The source of the sample is a study of blood T cell repertoires in COVID-19. As for the study in general: The origin of the acute and convalescent COVID-19 samples was the United States, Italy and Spain. T cells, B-cell-depleted T cells, or PBMCs provided the cDNA or gDNA that served as material.

Authors' data handling: Estimation of nucleated cell counts was performed using reference gene primer amplification. Here immunoSEQ multiplex PCR was the method, and the copy in TCRdb shows in-frame clones only, minus some. Clone size and the V and J calls come from that table; the DNA yielded D and trimming. The top ten clones hold 15% to 18% of a sample with fewer than 300,000 clones, roughly four fifths of them seen once. The sample comprised peripheral blood. The receptor was isolated from a person aged 70 to 85 with COVID-19, enrolled during active disease.

The CDR3 loop is CASSFLQGPEKLFF. The CDR3 region has the DNA TGTGCCAGCAGTTTCTTACAGGGACCCGAAAAACTGTTTTTT. V usage is TRBV28 and J usage is TRBJ1-4; D is possibly TRBD1 (6 bases). Germline lookup yields CDR1 MDHEN and CDR2 SYDVKM. V was cut by 3 bases and J by 8 bases, with 13 bases left in between. This CDR3 contains 14 residues.